This is a list of T cell receptor beta chains from one sample in a study of blood T cell repertoires in COVID-19. Only in-frame clones appear in the TCRdb table, and some are missing; sequencing was by immunoSEQ multiplex PCR. The sample shows 60,000 to 80,000 clones, around 89% of them seen only once. Source material: peripheral blood. The receptor source for this set is a human donor in a cohort sampled during active COVID-19. CDR3s include the opening cysteine and the closing phenylalanine or tryptophan. D genes are given only for firm matches. Clone size is stated in some rows and not others, as once, few, many or a class when expanded.

.	TRBV13	TRBJ2-1	.	TGTGCCAGCAGCTTACTCAGTGAGCAGTTCTTC	CASSLLSEQFF
.	TRBV6-5	TRBJ1-4	.	TGTGCCTCAGGGGAAGGGGCAACTAATGAAAAACTGTTTTTT	CASGEGATNEKLFF
TRBD2	TRBV6-5	TRBJ2-1	.	TGTGCCATACAGTTAGCCGGGAGGAGTGAGCAGTTCTTC	CAIQLAGRSEQFF
.	TRBV28	TRBJ1-2	.	TGTGCCAGCAGTTTAGACAACAGGGTTAGCGGCTACACCTTC	CASSLDNRVSGYTF
.	TRBV10-3	TRBJ2-3	.	TGTGCCATCAGTGAGTTAGGGGCATGGGCAGATACGCAGTATTTT	CAISELGAWADTQYF
.	TRBV11-3	TRBJ1-1	.	TGTGCCAGCAGCTTAGATAATACAGGGACTGAAGCTTTCTTT	CASSLDNTGTEAFF
TRBD2	TRBV11-2	TRBJ2-5	.	TGTGCCAGCAGCCCCGGAGCGGGAGGAGCTGAGACCCAGTACTTC	CASSPGAGGAETQYF
TRBD2	TRBV19	TRBJ2-3	once	TGTGCCGTTAAGTCGCGCGGGAGGAGCACAGATACGCAGTATTTT	CAVKSRGRSTDTQYF
TRBD1	TRBV7-3	TRBJ2-7	few	TGTGCCAGCAGCTTGGGACAGGGAGGCTACGAGCAGTACTTC	CASSLGQGGYEQYF
.	TRBV28	TRBJ2-7	few	TGTGCCAGCAGTTCCAGAATGTACGAGCAGTACTTC	CASSSRMYEQYF
TRBD2	TRBV6-2/TRBV6-3	TRBJ2-3	.	TGTGCCAGCAGTTACTCCTCTCTAGCGGGGAGCACAGATACGCAGTATTTT	CASSYSSLAGSTDTQYF
TRBD2	TRBV7-9	TRBJ2-2	.	TGTGCCAGCAGCTTTCCTAGCGGGAGGTATCACACCGGGGAGCTGTTTTTT	CASSFPSGRYHTGELFF
.	TRBV23-1	TRBJ2-2	.	TGCGCCAGCAGTCAATCTGGCTATAGGGAGTACACCGGGGAGCTGTTTTTT	CASSQSGYREYTGELFF
.	TRBV27	TRBJ2-6	.	.	CASSPFGPGLSRANVLTF
TRBD1	TRBV19	TRBJ1-1	.	TGTGCCAGTAGTTCGGCGACAGGGGTTCCCCCTGAAGCTTTCTTT	CASSSATGVPPEAFF
.	TRBV20-1	TRBJ2-1	.	TGCAGTGCTAGTAGCGATCAGCAGTTCTTC	CSASSDQQFF
.	TRBV5-5	TRBJ2-3	.	TGTGCCAGCAGCCCCCTTTCAGATACGCAGTATTTT	CASSPLSDTQYF
TRBD1	TRBV9	TRBJ1-2	once	TGTGCCAGCAGGGGGGCAGGGGGCTATGGCTACACCTTC	CASRGAGGYGYTF
.	TRBV13	TRBJ2-2	.	TGTGCCAGCAGCAGGCCGCCGACAGCGTTCCGCGAAAACACCGGGGAGCTGTTTTTT	CASSRPPTAFRENTGELFF
TRBD2	TRBV5-1	TRBJ2-1	.	TGCGCCAGCAGCTCTCCGGGACTAGCGGGGTTTAGTGAGCAGTTCTTC	CASSSPGLAGFSEQFF
.	TRBV9	TRBJ1-1	.	TGTGCCAGCAGCGTAGAGGATGCAGGGTTGGGCACTGAAGCTTTCTTT	CASSVEDAGLGTEAFF
.	TRBV7-8	TRBJ1-3	few	TGTGCCAGCAGCGCAGGAATCTCTGGAAACACCATATATTTT	CASSAGISGNTIYF
TRBD1	TRBV28	TRBJ1-5	.	TGTGCCAGTAAGACAGGGGGCCTCCAGCCCCAGCATTTT	CASKTGGLQPQHF
.	TRBV28	TRBJ2-7	.	TGTGCCAGCAGTTTGGTGGGGACTGAGTCCTACGAGCAGTACTTC	CASSLVGTESYEQYF
TRBD2	TRBV19	TRBJ2-1	.	TGTGCCAGTGCAAACGGACCGACTAGCGGGAGCTCCTACAATGAGCAGTTCTTC	CASANGPTSGSSYNEQFF
.	TRBV7-7	TRBJ2-1	.	TGTGCTAGCAGCCCGAATACGGGGGAAGACAATGAGCAGTTCTTC	CASSPNTGEDNEQFF
TRBD2	TRBV6-5	TRBJ2-2	.	TGTGCCACCCGACTAGCGGTTACCGGGGAGCTGTTTTTT	CATRLAVTGELFF
.	TRBV4-2	TRBJ1-3	.	TGTGCCAGCAGCCTAGTTGCCGCGTCTGGAAACACCATATATTTT	CASSLVAASGNTIYF
TRBD1	TRBV11-2	TRBJ2-7	.	TGTGCCAGCAGCTTGCTTGTCCGAGGGGGCAGCTACGAGCAGTACTTC	CASSLLVRGGSYEQYF
.	TRBV6-1	TRBJ2-3	.	TGTGCCAGCAGTGAAGCGTACGGTACGCAGTATTTT	CASSEAYGTQYF
TRBD2	TRBV19	TRBJ2-3	.	TGTGCCAGTAGTCTATGGACTAGCGGGACAAGTCCGCAGTATTTT	CASSLWTSGTSPQYF
.	TRBV5-1	TRBJ2-3	.	TGCGCCAGCATGAGGAGCTCTGGGGATACGCAGTATTTT	CASMRSSGDTQYF
TRBD1	TRBV6-5	TRBJ1-3	.	TGTGCCAAGGTACAGGGGCCTGGAAACACCATATATTTT	CAKVQGPGNTIYF
.	TRBV7-9	TRBJ1-2	few	TGTGCCATCAACGGGAACGGCTATGGCTACACCTTC	CAINGNGYGYTF
.	TRBV11-2	TRBJ2-7	.	TGTGCCAGCAGCCTAGGGACTCTCTACGAGCAGTACTTC	CASSLGTLYEQYF
.	TRBV4-1	TRBJ2-5	.	TGCGCCAGCAGCCAAGCGGCGCGGGGTAAAGAGACCCAGTACTTC	CASSQAARGKETQYF
TRBD2	TRBV5-6	TRBJ2-7	.	TGTGCCAGCAGCTACGGGACTAGCGCCTACGAGCAGTACTTC	CASSYGTSAYEQYF
.	TRBV10-1	TRBJ1-1	.	TGCGCCAGCAGTGACACAGGGAACACTGAAGCTTTCTTT	CASSDTGNTEAFF